The 13 T cell receptor beta chains below come from one sample, sequenced in a study of a mutant IDH1 vaccine in newly diagnosed glioma. These receptors have no identified antigens. The table came from immunoSEQ multiplex PCR; TCRdb's copy has only in-frame clones and leaves some out. This sample carries about 38,000 clones, roughly 74% of them seen once, and the ten largest clones take approximately 5.7%. The sample's time point: week 5, during vaccination. The vaccine gave 300 ug of a 20-mer mutant IDH1 peptide subcutaneously per dose. The source material was PBMCs, sampled from a glioma patient whose treatment included an IDH1 peptide vaccine. The receptor source for this set is a man between 40 and 49 years old with glioma.

The chain has TRBV6-6 and TRBJ2-5; the D gene could be TRBD1 or TRBD2 (5 bases each). V lost 4 bases to trimming and J lost 1 base, with 10 bases between them. This CDR3 has 14 amino acids. The germline CDR1 and CDR2 sequences are MNHNY and SVGAGI (reference sequence). CDR3 sequence (DNA): TGTGCCAGCAGTTTGAGGGGAAGCCAAGAGACCCAGTACTTC. It translates to CASSLRGSQETQYF.

This clone was counted a single time. The V and J genes are TRBV18 and TRBJ1-1, with a possible D match to TRBD1 (6 bases). This CDR3 has 14 residues. Trimming removed 2 bases from V and 1 base from J, with 8 bases in between. The V gene's germline CDR1 is KGHSH and CDR2 LQKENI. The chain's CDR3 is CASSPVQGNTEAFF. The CDR3 DNA follows: TGTGCCAGCTCACCAGTACAGGGGAACACTGAAGCTTTCTTT.

The chain carries TRBV6-4 and TRBJ2-7; D not certain. Germline V lookup: CDR1 MRHNA, CDR2 SNTAGT. Trimming pared 0 bases from V and 3 bases from J, leaving 3 bases between. This CDR3 is built from 12 residues. CDR3 DNA sequence: TGTGCCAGCAGTGACTCGAGCTACGAGCAGTACTTC. Its protein is CASSDSSYEQYF.

This chain uses TRBV6-1 with TRBJ1-2, with 7 nucleotides matching TRBD1. CDR1 MNHNS and CDR2 SASEGT come from the germline V gene. The CDR3 runs to 16 residues. V gave up 2 bases and J gave up 4 bases; unmatched junction bases: 10. The CDR3 is CASSEFGGRGGYGYTF. The CDR3 DNA reads as TGTGCCAGCAGTGAATTCGGGGGCAGGGGGGGCTATGGCTACACCTTC.

The chain joins TRBV30 to TRBJ1-1; tentatively, D is TRBD1 (5 bases). The CDR3 has 12 residues. V was pared by 3 bases and J by 9 bases, with 14 bases between. Germline V gene data show CDR1 as GTSNPN and CDR2 as SVGIG (reference sequence). The DNA of the CDR3 is TGTGCCTGGAGACCTGGGGCAAAAAAAGCTTTCTTT. Protein: CAWRPGAKKAFF.

The chain uses TRBV2 and TRBJ1-5; D is uncertain. V lost 6 bases to trimming and J lost 2 bases, with 8 bases between them. This CDR3 is 13 amino acids long. CDR1 is SNHLY, CDR2 FYNNEI, per germline. The CDR3 here is CASRREGNQPQHF. CDR3 coding DNA: TGTGCCAGCAGGAGGGAAGGCAATCAGCCCCAGCATTTT.

The chain links TRBV20-1 to TRBJ2-7, with D possibly matching TRBD1 (6 bases). Deletions cut 7 bases from V and 5 bases from J, with 12 bases between. The CDR3 is 11 amino acids. From germline, CDR1 is DFQATT and CDR2 SNEGSKA (reference sequence). CDR3 sequence (DNA): TGCAGTGGGTCCAGGGACAACGAGCAGTACTTC. Its translation: CSGSRDNEQYF.

The V gene is TRBV7-8, the J gene TRBJ1-6; D perhaps matches TRBD1 (6 bases). CDR3 length: 13 amino acids. Germline loops: CDR1 SGHVS, CDR2 FQNEAQ. V lost 5 bases and J 10 bases, leaving 12 bases between the germline ends. The CDR3 sequence: CASSPAQGSPLHF. Written as DNA, the CDR3 is TGTGCCAGCAGCCCAGCCCAGGGGTCACCCCTCCACTTT. Drawing the rest from reference TRBV7-8 and TRBJ1-6, the complete variable domain is GAGVSQSPRYKVAKRGQDVALRCDPISGHVSLFWYQQALGQGPEFLTYFQNEAQLDKSGLPSDRFFAERPEGSVSTLKIQRTQQEDSAVYLCASSPAQGSPLHFGNGTRLTVT.

This chain joins TRBV10-2 and TRBJ1-5, with 9 bases lining up with TRBD1. Germline-derived CDR1 and CDR2 are WSHSY and SAAADI. The CDR3 runs to 17 residues. The V and J ends lost 5 bases and 0 bases, in that order; junction bases with no gene match: 8. The CDR3: CASSKTGGGYSNQPQHF. CDR3 sequence (DNA): TGCGCCAGCAGTAAAACAGGGGGCGGGTATAGCAATCAGCCCCAGCATTTT.

The chain has TRBV10-3 and TRBJ2-3; 9 nucleotides agree with TRBD1. V lost 3 bases to trimming and J lost 2 bases; unmatched junction nucleotides: 6. Per germline, CDR1 ENHRY and CDR2 SYGVKD. The CDR3 contains 16 residues. The CDR3 sequence is CAISEGGQGFTDTQYF. The CDR3 DNA reads as TGTGCCATCAGTGAAGGGGGACAGGGATTCACAGATACGCAGTATTTT.

The rearrangement joins TRBV5-8 to TRBJ1-5; a weak D match, TRBD1 (5 bases). V lost 4 bases and J 0 bases, leaving 8 bases between the germline ends. Germline CDR1 and CDR2: SGHTS and YDEGEE. This CDR3 is built from 14 residues. The CDR3 DNA reads as TGTGCCAGCAGCAGACAGAGTAGCAATCAGCCCCAGCATTTT. It translates to CASSRQSSNQPQHF.

V is TRBV7-9 and J is TRBJ2-7; D may be TRBD1 (5 bases). The CDR3 runs to 13 residues. The V end was cut by 1 base, the J end by 2 bases, with 6 bases between. CDR1 SEHNR and CDR2 FQNEAQ come from the germline V gene (reference sequence). CDR3 DNA sequence: TGTGCCAGCAGCTTAGGGGGCACCTACGAGCAGTACTTC. This gives the protein CASSLGGTYEQYF.

The rearrangement joins TRBV6-5 to TRBJ2-7; 13 bases fit TRBD2. J was trimmed by 3 bases and V by 5 bases; bases with no gene match: 4. CDR3 size: 15 residues. Per germline, CDR1 MNHEY and CDR2 SVGAGI. In DNA form, the CDR3 reads TGTGCCAGCAGTAAGACTAGCGGGGGGATCTACGAGCAGTACTTC. It codes for CASSKTSGGIYEQYF.